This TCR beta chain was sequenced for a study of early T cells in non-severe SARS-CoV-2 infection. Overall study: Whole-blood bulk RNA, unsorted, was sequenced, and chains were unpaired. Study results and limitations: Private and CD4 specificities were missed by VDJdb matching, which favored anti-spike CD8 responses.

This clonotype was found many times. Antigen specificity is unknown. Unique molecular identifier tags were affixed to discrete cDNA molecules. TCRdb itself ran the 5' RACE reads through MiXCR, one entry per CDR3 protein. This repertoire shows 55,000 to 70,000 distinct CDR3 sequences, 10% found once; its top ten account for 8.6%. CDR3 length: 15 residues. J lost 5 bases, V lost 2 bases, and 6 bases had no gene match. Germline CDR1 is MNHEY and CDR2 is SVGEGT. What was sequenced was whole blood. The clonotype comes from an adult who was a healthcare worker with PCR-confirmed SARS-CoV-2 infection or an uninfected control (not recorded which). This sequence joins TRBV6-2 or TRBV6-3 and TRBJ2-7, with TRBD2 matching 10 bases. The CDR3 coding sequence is TGTGCCAGCAGTTACCGGGGACTAGCGAACAACGAGCAGTACTTC. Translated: CASSYRGLANNEQYF.